The T cell receptor beta chain under discussion was sequenced for a study of T cell responses to AZD1222 COVID-19 vaccine. Trimming cost V 3 bases and J 9 bases; bases outside gene matches: 11. CDR1 is SGHKS and CDR2 is YYEKEE in the germline V gene (reference sequence). The CDR3 contains 14 residues. Sequencing used immunoSEQ multiplex PCR; TCRdb keeps in-frame clones, though not all of them. The sample comprises under 200,000 clones, 75% to 95% of which are singletons, and approximately 1.4% rests with the top ten. The receptor was derived from an adult in good health. The specimen comprised peripheral blood, sampled on day 0 of AZD1222 vaccination. The chain uses TRBV5-5 and TRBJ2-7; TRBD2 agrees at 8 bases. In DNA, the CDR3 is TGTGCCAGCAGCTCTGGCGGGGGGATTGGAATGCAGTACTTC. It yields the protein CASSSGGGIGMQYF.